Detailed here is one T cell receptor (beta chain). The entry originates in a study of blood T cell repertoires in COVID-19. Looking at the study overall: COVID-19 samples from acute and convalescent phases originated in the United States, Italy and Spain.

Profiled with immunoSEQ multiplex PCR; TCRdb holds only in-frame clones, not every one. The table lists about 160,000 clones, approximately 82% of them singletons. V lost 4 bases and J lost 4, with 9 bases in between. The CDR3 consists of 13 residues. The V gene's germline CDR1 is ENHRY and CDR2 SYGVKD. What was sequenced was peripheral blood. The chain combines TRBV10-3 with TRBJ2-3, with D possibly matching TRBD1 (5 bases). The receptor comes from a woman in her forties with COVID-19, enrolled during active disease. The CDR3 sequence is CAISVGAADTQYF. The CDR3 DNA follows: TGTGCCATCAGTGTAGGGGCGGCAGATACGCAGTATTTT.